This T cell receptor beta chain was sequenced for a study of blood T cells in healthy people across ages. Study-level findings and limits: CMV status of donors was unknown, possibly confounding expanded clonotype changes. Naive T cell percentage and TCR beta diversity correlated strongly.

Total RNA, at least 5.5 micrograms per sample, came from PBMCs. The CDR3 spans 14 residues. The J segment lost 4 bases and the V segment lost 1 base, leaving 4 bases of the junction unmatched. Looked up from germline, CDR1 is SQVTM and CDR2 is ANQGSEA. Next came a second PCR, run for about 6 to 11 cycles, which used a sample-barcoded 5' primer along with a J-beta primer mix. Each CDR3 protein is one row after TCRdb ran MiXCR on the 5' RACE reads. The table shows some 1,800,000 distinct CDR3 sequences, with roughly 43% occurring only once. Concerning this clonotype itself: The antigen is undetermined.

The receptor comes from a human donor in good health. This rearrangement joins TRBV29-1 to TRBJ2-3; 8 nucleotides align to TRBD2. Sequencing was carried out using blood. The CDR3 spells CSVEGAGEADTQYF. The CDR3 DNA sequence: TGCAGCGTTGAAGGAGCGGGGGAAGCAGATACGCAGTATTTT.